This T cell receptor (beta chain) is from a study of naive and memory T cell subsets (dated by TCRdb to between 2016 and 2019). General notes on the study: The figure summarizing these samples reported approximately ten blood donors, 7 tuberculin skin test biopsies and 3 saline control biopsies. As previously described, skin biopsies were taken from tuberculin skin test sites or from saline-injected control sites and processed for RNA extraction. Usually PCR2 was run as a SYBR Green qPCR and stopped at a set threshold, although low-input samples could use end-point PCR (roughly 6 cycles) instead. The full study reports these points: The higher numbers of TCRs at tuberculin skin test sites were interpreted as T cell infiltration of a delayed type IV hypersensitivity reaction. Both types of skin biopsy reportedly yielded TCR sequences, though far more TCRs came from tuberculin skin test sites. The paper did not give details on skin biopsy collection and RNA processing but referred to earlier studies for those details. The RNA-based method was acknowledged as potentially sensitive to TCR transcript changes with T cell activation and differentiation.

This clonotype was found many times. Its specific antigen is unknown. The record has no base qualities; no much larger clone is one base away. Library preparation used UMI-ligation and nested PCR. The ligated cDNA was amplified in four rounds of PCR with nested alpha and beta constant region primers together with the SP2 primer. For the blood and skin samples, TCR RNA was reverse transcribed with SuperScript IV using primers for the alpha and beta constant regions. T4 RNA ligase 1 was used to ligate an oligonucleotide containing the Illumina SP2 primer and a UMI to the 3' end of the cDNA. To prevent hairpin formation, the 12-nucleotide UMI was made up of two random hexamers with an eight-base spacer between them. From the second PCR onward, TCR alpha and beta chain libraries were processed separately, and dual indexing was applied for multiplexing. After pooling, the indexed libraries were analyzed by capillary electrophoresis and sequenced on either an Illumina MiSeq or NextSeq. PhiX DNA at about 4.5-8% was added to the libraries to raise base diversity and improve cluster recognition. Per the authors' processing: UMIs were extracted from read 2 by Demultiplexor and combined with the TCR sequence from read 1, and reads were split according to sample indices. Decombinator identified V and J genes and V-J junctions and gave each TCR a five-part identifier that included V and J deletions. UMIs were used by Collapsinator to correct sequencing errors and PCR amplification heterogeneity, so that a UMI-based abundance was obtained for each TCR. CDR3Translator turned identifiers into nucleotide sequence, translated the nucleotide sequence into amino acids, and pulled out CDR3 regions based on terminal motifs. After normalization to the amount of input RNA, error-corrected alpha and beta TCR counts from blood and skin were compared. Starting from the raw public reads, TCRdb applied fastp trimming at Q25, assembled clones with MiXCR and retained in-frame beta chains. Each entry merges the rows of one CDR3 protein and shows their most common DNA and genes. The V and J calls come from TCRdb's annotation, not from the publication. The sample table records some 30,000 distinct CDR3 sequences; more than 6.5% of these occur just once. The top ten hold approximately 2.8% of the sample.

This sample's treatment or condition label indicates: skin biopsy from PPD injection site in Mantoux-positive individual. A robust, sensitive protocol for the amplification, sequencing and analysis of TCRs was described in the study, in which 3' ligation of a UMI-containing oligonucleotide to TCR cDNA was used. The tuberculin skin test biopsies were taken from PPD-injected sites in individuals who had a positive Mantoux test. Before reverse transcription, total RNA that had not been cell sorted was treated with RQ1 DNase, with a target input of about 1 to 1,100 ng. Skin biopsy and whole blood libraries were made to test pipeline robustness in samples where T cells form a minority population. CDR1 and CDR2, per the germline V gene (reference sequence), are LNHDA and SQIVND. V is trimmed back by 9 bases and J by 0 bases, and the junction contains 8 bases that no gene match accounts for. Taken from cysteine to phenylalanine, the CDR3 has 15 residues. Left in the record is the CDR3 DNA by itself, 45 bases read in frame from the first base.

This receptor was obtained from an adult in good health. Sequenced here: skin, sampled from a tuberculin skin test site. The chain uses TRBV19 and TRBJ1-3; 7 bases in the junction line up with TRBD1. This receptor carries the CDR3 CASGTAPFSGNTIYF. The sequenced DNA: TGTGCCAGCGGGACAGCGCCTTTCTCTGGAAACACCATATATTTT.